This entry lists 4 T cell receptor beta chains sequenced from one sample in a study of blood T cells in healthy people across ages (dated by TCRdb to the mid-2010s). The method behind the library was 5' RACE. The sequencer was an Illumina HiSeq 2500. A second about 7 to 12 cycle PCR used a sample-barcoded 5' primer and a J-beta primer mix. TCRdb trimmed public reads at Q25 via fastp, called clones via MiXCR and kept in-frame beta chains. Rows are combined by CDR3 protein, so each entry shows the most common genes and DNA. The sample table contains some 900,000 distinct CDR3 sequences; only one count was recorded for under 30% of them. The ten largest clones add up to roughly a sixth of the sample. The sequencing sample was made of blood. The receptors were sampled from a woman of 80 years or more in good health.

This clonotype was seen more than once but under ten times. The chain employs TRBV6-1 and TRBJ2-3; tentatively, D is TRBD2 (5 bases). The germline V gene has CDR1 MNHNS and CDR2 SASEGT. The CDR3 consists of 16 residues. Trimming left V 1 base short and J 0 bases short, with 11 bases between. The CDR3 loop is CASSEVGRTSTDTQYF. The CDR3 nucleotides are TGTGCCAGCAGTGAAGTTGGGAGAACTAGCACAGATACGCAGTATTTT.

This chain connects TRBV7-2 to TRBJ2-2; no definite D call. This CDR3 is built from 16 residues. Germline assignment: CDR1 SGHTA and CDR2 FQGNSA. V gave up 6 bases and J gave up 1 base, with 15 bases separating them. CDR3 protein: CASRYPGLQNTGELFF. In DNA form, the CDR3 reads TGTGCCAGCAGATATCCCGGGCTCCAGAACACCGGGGAGCTGTTTTTT.

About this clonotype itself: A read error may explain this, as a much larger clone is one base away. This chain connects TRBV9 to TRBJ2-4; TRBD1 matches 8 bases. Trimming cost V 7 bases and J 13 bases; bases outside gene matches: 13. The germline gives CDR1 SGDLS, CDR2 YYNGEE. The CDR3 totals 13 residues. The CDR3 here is CASGGQGCEEQYF. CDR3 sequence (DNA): TGTGCCAGCGGCGGACAGGGTTGTGAGGAGCAGTACTTC.

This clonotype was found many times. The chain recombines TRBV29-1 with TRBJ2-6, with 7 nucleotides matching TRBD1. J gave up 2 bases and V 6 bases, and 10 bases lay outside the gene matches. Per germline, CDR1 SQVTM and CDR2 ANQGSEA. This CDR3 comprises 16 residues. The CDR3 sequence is CSVAVQGSPGANVLTF. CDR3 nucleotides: TGCAGCGTCGCGGTACAGGGGTCGCCTGGGGCCAACGTCCTGACTTTC.